These 11 T cell receptor beta chains were sequenced from one sample in a study of T cells in Graves' hyperthyroidism and ophthalmopathy. Amplified TCR beta CDR3 regions came from RNA transcripts. The HTBI set primed first-round TCR CDR3 RT-PCR. Each CDR3 protein gets one entry after TCRdb re-called the multiplex PCR reads with MiXCR. This table has 400,000 to 500,000 distinct CDR3 sequences, around 14% appearing once. What was sequenced was blood. The receptors were sampled from a young woman with Graves' hyperthyroidism.

In this sample, this clonotype turned up many times. The junction departs from germline at one end; a sequencing error may be responsible. The chain recombines TRBV7-7 with TRBJ2-3; the D gene is possibly TRBD2 (5 bases). This CDR3 comprises 15 residues. CDR1 is SSHAT and CDR2 is FNYEAQ in the germline V gene (reference sequence). CDR3 loop: CASSLEFGDQDTQYF. The DNA of the CDR3 is TGTGCTAGCAGCTTAGAGTTCGGGGATCAAGATACGCAGTATTTT.

The chain has TRBV27 and TRBJ1-5; 7 bases line up with TRBD1. The germline CDR1 and CDR2 sequences are MNHEY and SMNVEV (reference sequence). J was trimmed by 3 bases and V by 6 bases; bases with no gene match: 11. The CDR3 runs to 16 residues. Written as DNA, the CDR3 is TGTGCCAGCAGCTTACAGGGGACGCTACTCAATCAGCCCCAGCATTTT. It encodes CASSLQGTLLNQPQHF.

There are many counts of this clonotype. The chain carries TRBV2 and TRBJ1-2, with D possibly being TRBD1 (5 bases). Deletions cut 5 bases from V and 0 bases from J, with 10 bases between. CDR3 size: 14 residues. Looked up from germline, CDR1 is SNHLY and CDR2 is FYNNEI. For the CDR3, the DNA is TGTGCCAGCAGTACAGGACCAGCTAACTATGGCTACACCTTC. Its translation is CASSTGPANYGYTF.

This chain uses TRBV20-1 with TRBJ1-6; 8 nucleotides line up with TRBD1. The germline V gene encodes CDR1 DFQATT and CDR2 SNEGSKA (reference sequence). Germline trimming cut 1 base from V and 7 bases from J; bases unmatched to any gene: 3. CDR3 length equals 14 residues. The CDR3 protein is CSARGGQANSPLHF. CDR3 sequence (DNA): TGCAGTGCTAGAGGGGGACAGGCAAATTCACCCCTCCACTTT.

This clonotype has ten or more counts. This chain connects TRBV11-2 to TRBJ1-2, with D possibly matching TRBD1 (6 bases). The CDR3 contains 17 residues. V was shortened by 5 bases and J by 2 bases, with 21 bases between the two germline ends. Germline assignment: CDR1 SGHAT and CDR2 FQNNGV. CDR3 DNA sequence: TGTGCCAGCAGCCCCAATGCCCGGCAGGGGAGGAACTATGGCTACACCTTC. Translated: CASSPNARQGRNYGYTF.

In its sample, this clonotype was seen many times. The V gene is TRBV3-1, the J gene TRBJ2-7; the match to TRBD2 covers 11 bases. V shed 0 bases and J 3 bases; nucleotides not matched to a gene: 1. The CDR3 covers 15 residues. Germline lookup yields CDR1 LGHDT and CDR2 YNNKEL (reference sequence). CDR3 in DNA: TGTGCCAGCAGCCAAGACCTAGCGGGGGGCTACGAGCAGTACTTC. Its translation: CASSQDLAGGYEQYF.

V and J are TRBV5-1 and TRBJ2-7; D not certain. CDR1 is SGHRS and CDR2 is YFSETQ in the germline V gene. The CDR3 runs to 13 residues. V shed 0 bases and J shed 3 bases, with 7 bases lying between them. DNA for the CDR3: TGCGCCAGCAGCTTGGACAGCGACTACGAGCAGTACTTC. This gives the protein CASSLDSDYEQYF.

Many counts were recorded for this clonotype. The chain recombines TRBV30 with TRBJ1-1, with D possibly TRBD1 on 5 matching bases. Trimming took off 0 bases at V and 0 bases at J, with 14 bases between the two ends. This CDR3 contains 16 residues. Per the germline V gene, CDR1 is GTSNPN and CDR2 is SVGIG (reference sequence). The CDR3 protein is CAWSVLGGTLNTEAFF. Here the CDR3 DNA reads TGTGCCTGGAGTGTACTGGGGGGGACCTTGAACACTGAAGCTTTCTTT.

Note on this clonotype: Likely a read error: the CDR3 ends without its conserved phenylalanine or tryptophan. The chain combines TRBV27 with TRBJ2-1, with TRBD1 matching 9 bases. The CDR3 is 20 amino acids. Trimming cost V 5 bases and J 3 bases; bases outside gene matches: 20. Germline loops: CDR1 MNHEY, CDR2 SMNVEV (reference sequence). The CDR3 DNA is TGTGCCAGCAGTCAAACCTTCTATACCGGGACAGGGTACTACTACAATGAGCAGTTCCTC. Translation gives CASSQTFYTGTGYYYNEQFL.

This clonotype was seen repeatedly, ten times or more. This chain links TRBV20-1 with TRBJ2-3, with D possibly being TRBD2 (7 bases). CDR1 and CDR2 from the germline V gene are DFQATT and SNEGSKA (reference sequence). The CDR3 runs to 17 residues. The DNA for the CDR3 is TGCAGCGTTGGGGGGGGCGCAATTGGCGGGAGCACAGATACGCAGTATTTT. Amino acid sequence: CSVGGGAIGGSTDTQYF.

In this sample, this clonotype turned up many times. The chain carries TRBV13 and TRBJ2-1; possibly TRBD2 for D (5 bases). The V end lost 5 bases, the J end lost 9 bases, and 17 bases lay between the germline ends. This CDR3 is built from 14 residues. Germline assignment: CDR1 PRHDT and CDR2 FYEKMQ (reference sequence). CDR3 in DNA: TGTGCCAGCAGCCCACTAAGTAGCGCCCGTGAGCAGTTCTTC. Its protein is CASSPLSSAREQFF.